This paragraph covers one T cell receptor (beta chain) sequence. What it binds is not known. This specimen comes from a study of regulatory T cells in long-lasting Graves disease. Study-wide background: The study counted Graves' disease as persistent given over 5 years of antithyroid drugs and positive TSH receptor antibodies. Study-wide results and caveats: Since the sample size was small, accuracy may have been reduced. A greater number of public clonotypes (approximately 2,500) was shared by persistent patients than by new patients (about 880).

The germline V gene has CDR1 SGHAT and CDR2 FQNNGV. This CDR3 is built from 15 residues. V lost 2 bases, J lost 2 bases, and 5 bases stayed unmatched. Time point given: persistent/refractory GD, antithyroid drugs over 5 years with positive TRAb. Isolated PBMC RNA provided the starting material for the TCR library. Diagnosis followed American Thyroid Association guidelines for Graves' disease. To make TCR beta libraries, researchers used iRepertoire HTBI primers and Arm-PCR of CDR3 regions. In TCRdb, the multiplex PCR reads were re-called with MiXCR into one record per CDR3 protein. The table records around 400,000 distinct CDR3 sequences, around a quarter of them present only once.

The TCR originated in a female donor with Graves disease. Sequencing was performed on peripheral blood mononuclear cells (PBMCs), taken when the disease was refractory, from a patient treated with antithyroid drugs. This chain connects TRBV11-2 to TRBJ2-7; 8 nucleotides align to TRBD2. Written as DNA, the CDR3 is TGTGCCAGCAGCTTAATACTAGCGGCCACCTACGAGCAGTACTTC. Protein: CASSLILAATYEQYF. The complete variable domain, with remaining parts taken from reference TRBV11-2 and TRBJ2-7, reads EAGVAQSPRYKIIEKRQSVAFWCNPISGHATLYWYQQILGQGPKLLIQFQNNGVVDDSQLPKDRFSAERLKGVDSTLKIQPAKLEDSAVYLCASSLILAATYEQYFGPGTRLTVT.